This T cell receptor (beta chain) is from a study of a mutant IDH1 vaccine in newly diagnosed glioma. Study at large: Patients received vaccination from 4-6 weeks after radiotherapy alone, or with temozolomide cycles.

Study results and limitations: Seemingly, top peripheral T cell clonotype changes bore no relation to pseudoprogression.

Turning to this clone: As yet, its antigen is unknown.

Method: immunoSEQ multiplex PCR; TCRdb's copy keeps in-frame clones and lacks some. The sample yields tens of thousands of clones, over 75% seen once. Time point denoted: week 47, end of study. Each dose of the vaccine consisted of 300 ug of mutant IDH1 20-mer peptide, with topical imiquimod. There were eight vaccinations for patients, given in weeks 1, 3, 5, 7, 11, 15, 19 and 23. New WHO grade 3 or 4 IDH1-mutant, ATRX-lost astrocytomas were present in all donors. Sequenced here: PBMCs, sampled from a glioma patient whose treatment included an IDH1 peptide vaccine. The sequence came from a man aged 35-49 years with glioma.

The CDR3 DNA reads as TGTGCCAGCAGTTTGTCGGGATCTGGAAACACCATATATTTT. Its translation is CASSLSGSGNTIYF. The chain links TRBV27 to TRBJ1-3; D not resolved. Germline CDR1 is MNHEY and CDR2 is SMNVEV (reference sequence). V lost 3 bases and J 1 base, leaving 7 bases between the germline ends. This CDR3 has 14 residues.